The clone carrying this T cell receptor beta chain was counted a single time. TCR beta chains were sequenced at survey level with immunoSEQ. Data came from immunoSEQ multiplex PCR; TCRdb stores just in-frame clones and leaves some out. The profile shows 60,000 to 85,000 clones, around 95% of them singletons. CDR3 length equals 14 residues. Germline-derived CDR1 and CDR2 are GTSNPN and SVGIG (reference sequence). Trimming removed 3 bases from V and 8 bases from J, with 19 bases in between. This clonotype was obtained from a man aged 40-50 years with rheumatoid arthritis. This chain joins TRBV30 and TRBJ1-2; the D is unclear. Sequenced material: PBMCs. Written as DNA, the CDR3 is TGTGCCTGGAGGGCGGTCTCACCTCCGGAAGGCTACACCTTC. Protein product: CAWRAVSPPEGYTF.